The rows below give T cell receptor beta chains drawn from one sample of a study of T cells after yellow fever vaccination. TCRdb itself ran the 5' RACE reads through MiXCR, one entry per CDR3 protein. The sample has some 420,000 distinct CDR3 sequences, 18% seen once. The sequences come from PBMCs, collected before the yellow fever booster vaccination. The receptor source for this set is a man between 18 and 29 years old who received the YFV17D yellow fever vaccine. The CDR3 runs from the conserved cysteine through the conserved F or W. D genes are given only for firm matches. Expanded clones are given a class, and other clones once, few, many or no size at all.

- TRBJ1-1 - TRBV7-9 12 CASTPGNTEAFF TGTGCCAGCACCCCAGGGAACACTGAAGCTTTCTTT
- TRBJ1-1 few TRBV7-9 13 CASSPSGYTEAFF TGTGCCAGCAGCCCGTCAGGGTACACTGAAGCTTTCTTT
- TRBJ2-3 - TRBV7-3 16 CASSRGSVTPTDTQYF TGTGCCAGCAGCCGAGGATCCGTTACTCCCACAGATACGCAGTATTTT
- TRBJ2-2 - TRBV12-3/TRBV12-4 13 CASINYQTGELFF TGTGCCAGCATCAACTACCAAACCGGGGAGCTGTTTTTT
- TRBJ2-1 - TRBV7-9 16 CASSRGLGTRANEQFF TGTGCCAGCAGCAGGGGGCTGGGGACTAGAGCCAATGAGCAGTTCTTC
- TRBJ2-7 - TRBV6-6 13 CASSYGTQNEQYF TGTGCCAGCAGTTACGGGACACAGAACGAGCAGTACTTC
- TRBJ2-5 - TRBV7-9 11 CASSPYETQYF TGTGCCAGCAGCCCCTATGAGACCCAGTACTTC
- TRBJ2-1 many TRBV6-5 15 CASSPDGGSYNEQFF TGTGCCAGCAGCCCCGACGGAGGTTCCTACAATGAGCAGTTCTTC
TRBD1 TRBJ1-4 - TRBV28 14 CASSSGQEGEKLFF TGTGCCAGCAGTTCCGGACAGGAAGGTGAAAAACTGTTTTTT
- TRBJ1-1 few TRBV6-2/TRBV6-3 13 CASSYPRSPGAFF TGTGCCAGCAGTTACCCCCGCTCACCTGGGGCTTTCTTT
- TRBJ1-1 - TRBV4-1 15 CASSQRTTGNTEAFF TGCGCCAGCAGCCAGCGTACCACGGGGAACACTGAAGCTTTCTTT
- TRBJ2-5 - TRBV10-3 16 CAIRPGRGDFQETQYF TGTGCCATCAGACCGGGACGAGGGGATTTCCAAGAGACCCAGTACTTC
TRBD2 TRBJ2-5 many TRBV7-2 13 CASSPTQSSGPHF TGTGCCAGCAGCCCAACCCAATCTAGCGGTCCCCACTTC
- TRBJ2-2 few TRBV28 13 CASSLIPAGELFF TGTGCCAGCAGTTTGATCCCCGCCGGGGAGCTGTTTTTT
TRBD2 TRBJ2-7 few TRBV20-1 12 CSARGGVYEQYF TGCAGTGCCCGCGGGGGGGTCTACGAGCAGTACTTC
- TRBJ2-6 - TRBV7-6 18 CASSLRVRGGAGANVLTF TGTGCCAGCAGCCTTAGGGTCCGGGGAGGAGCTGGGGCCAACGTCCTGACTTTC
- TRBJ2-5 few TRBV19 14 CASSMGGQIETQYF TGTGCCAGTAGTATGGGTGGGCAGATAGAGACCCAGTACTTC
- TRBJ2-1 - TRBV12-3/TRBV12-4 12 CASARSGNEQFF TGTGCCAGCGCTCGTAGCGGCAATGAGCAGTTCTTC
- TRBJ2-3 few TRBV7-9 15 CASSLVLVSTDTQYF TGTGCCAGCAGCTTAGTCCTAGTCAGCACAGATACGCAGTATTTT
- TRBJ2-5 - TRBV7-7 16 CASSLPLGGGPETQYF TGTGCCAGCAGCCTCCCCCTGGGGGGGGGGCCTGAGACCCAGTACTTC
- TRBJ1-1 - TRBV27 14 CASSPGGRSTEAFF TGTGCCAGCAGTCCCGGGGGGAGGAGCACTGAAGCTTTCTTT
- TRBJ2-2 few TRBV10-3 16 CAISEWDPLNTGELFF TGTGCCATCAGTGAGTGGGACCCCCTGAACACCGGGGAGCTGTTTTTT
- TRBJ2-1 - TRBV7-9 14 CASSLQTVYNEQFF TGTGCCAGCAGCCTCCAGACCGTCTACAATGAGCAGTTCTTC
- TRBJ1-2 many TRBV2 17 CASSESRGWQTRYGYTF TGTGCCAGCAGTGAGTCTAGGGGATGGCAGACTCGCTATGGCTACACCTTC
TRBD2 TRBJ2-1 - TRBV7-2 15 CASSLGLAVFYEQFF TGTGCCAGCAGCCTGGGGCTAGCGGTTTTCTATGAGCAGTTCTTC
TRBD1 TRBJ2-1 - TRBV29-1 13 CSVGLRGPDEQFF TGCAGCGTTGGGCTCAGGGGGCCGGACGAGCAGTTCTTC
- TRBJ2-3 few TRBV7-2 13 CASSPGRLDTQYF TGTGCCAGCAGCCCCGGGCGTTTGGATACGCAGTATTTT
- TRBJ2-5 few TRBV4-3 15 CASSSGQGWKETQYF TGCGCCAGCAGCTCCGGCCAGGGGTGGAAAGAGACCCAGTACTTC
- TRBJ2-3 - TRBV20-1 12 CSAKYWGDTQYF TGCAGTGCTAAGTATTGGGGAGATACGCAGTATTTT
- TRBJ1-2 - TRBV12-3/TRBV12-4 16 CASSLSLAGANYGYTF TGTGCCAGCAGTTTGTCCCTGGCAGGAGCTAACTATGGCTACACCTTC
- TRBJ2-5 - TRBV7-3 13 CASSLPGAKTQYF TGTGCCAGCAGCCTCCCCGGGGCGAAGACCCAGTACTTC
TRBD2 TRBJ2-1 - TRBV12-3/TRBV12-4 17 CASSLTKLAGSYNEQFF TGTGCCAGCAGTTTAACTAAACTAGCGGGCTCCTACAATGAGCAGTTCTTC
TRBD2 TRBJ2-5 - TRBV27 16 CASRGTSGGAWETQYF TGTGCCAGCAGAGGGACTAGCGGGGGGGCTTGGGAGACCCAGTACTTC
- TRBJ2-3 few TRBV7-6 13 CASSPVMRDTQYF TGTGCCAGCAGCCCGGTCATGAGGGATACGCAGTATTTT
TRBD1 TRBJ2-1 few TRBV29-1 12 CSVTGGRNEQFF TGCAGCGTTACAGGGGGTCGGAATGAGCAGTTCTTC
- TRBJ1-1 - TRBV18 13 CASSPKLEDEAFF TGTGCCAGCTCACCGAAACTCGAAGATGAAGCTTTCTTT
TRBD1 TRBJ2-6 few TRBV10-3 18 CAISRPGTGASGANVLTF TGTGCCATCAGTAGACCCGGGACAGGGGCTTCTGGGGCCAACGTCCTGACTTTC
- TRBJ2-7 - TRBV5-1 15 CASSLVARTTYEQYF TGCGCCAGCAGCTTGGTGGCGCGGACTACCTACGAGCAGTACTTC
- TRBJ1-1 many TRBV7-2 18 CASSFTGRKSIMNTEAFF TGTGCCAGCAGCTTCACAGGGCGCAAATCCATCATGAACACTGAAGCTTTCTTT
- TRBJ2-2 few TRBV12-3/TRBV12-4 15 CASSLKAGAAGELFF TGTGCCAGCAGCTTAAAGGCGGGGGCGGCCGGGGAGCTGTTTTTT
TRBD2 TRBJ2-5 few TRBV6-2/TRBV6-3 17 CASSYPGLAGPKRTQYF TGTGCCAGCAGTTACCCTGGACTAGCGGGGCCCAAGAGGACCCAGTACTTC
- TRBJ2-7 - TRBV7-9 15 CASSSPGTRAYEQYF TGTGCCAGCAGCAGTCCCGGGACACGGGCCTACGAGCAGTACTTC
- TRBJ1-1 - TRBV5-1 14 CASSLVLGGSEAFF TGCGCCAGCAGCTTGGTATTGGGGGGTTCTGAAGCTTTCTTT
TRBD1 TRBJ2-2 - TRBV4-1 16 CASSEEAGGLVGELFF TGCGCCAGCAGCGAGGAAGCAGGGGGCCTAGTCGGGGAGCTGTTTTTT
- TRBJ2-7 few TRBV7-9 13 CASSDRDGYEQYF TGTGCCAGCAGCGATCGGGACGGCTACGAGCAGTACTTC
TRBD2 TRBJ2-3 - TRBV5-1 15 CASISAGESTDTQYF TGCGCCAGCATTTCCGCGGGGGAGTCCACAGATACGCAGTATTTT
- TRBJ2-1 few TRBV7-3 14 CASSPSQSYNEQFF TGTGCCAGCAGCCCGTCCCAGTCCTACAATGAGCAGTTCTTC
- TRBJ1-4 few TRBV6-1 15 CASSEGGLLSGKLFF TGTGCCAGCAGTGAAGGTGGCCTACTGTCCGGAAAACTGTTTTTT
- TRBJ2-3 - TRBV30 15 CAWSTGAHSTDTQYF TGTGCCTGGAGTACTGGGGCCCATAGCACAGATACGCAGTATTTT
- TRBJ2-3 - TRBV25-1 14 CASSKEEFTDTQYF TGTGCCAGCAGTAAGGAGGAATTCACAGATACGCAGTATTTT
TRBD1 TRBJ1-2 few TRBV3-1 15 CASSPWDSQNYGYTF TGTGCCAGCAGCCCGTGGGACAGCCAGAACTATGGCTACACCTTC
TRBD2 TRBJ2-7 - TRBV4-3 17 CASSQQLGSGGMNEQYF TGCGCCAGCAGCCAACAGCTAGGCAGCGGGGGGATGAACGAGCAGTACTTC